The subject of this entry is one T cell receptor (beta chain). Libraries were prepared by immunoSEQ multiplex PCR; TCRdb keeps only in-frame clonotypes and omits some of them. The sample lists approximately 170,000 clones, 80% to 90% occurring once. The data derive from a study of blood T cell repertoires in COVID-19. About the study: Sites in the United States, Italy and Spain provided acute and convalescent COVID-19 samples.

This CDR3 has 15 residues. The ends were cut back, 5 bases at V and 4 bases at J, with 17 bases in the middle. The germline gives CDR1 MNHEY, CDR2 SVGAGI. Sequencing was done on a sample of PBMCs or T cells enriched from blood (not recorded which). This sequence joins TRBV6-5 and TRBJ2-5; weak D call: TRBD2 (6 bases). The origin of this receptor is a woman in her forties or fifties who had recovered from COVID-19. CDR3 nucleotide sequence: TGTGCCAGCAGTCTCACAGGACGGAGGGGAGAGACCCAGTACTTC. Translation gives CASSLTGRRGETQYF.